This T cell receptor (beta chain) is from a study of shared clonotypes between healthy human individuals. The wider study: CD4 naive and memory got three plates each, CD8 naive two, CD8 memory one. Study-level points and caveats: As a rule, naive subsets had a larger estimated richness than memory subsets.

This clone was seen a handful of times. What it recognizes is unknown. Measured with immunoSEQ multiplex PCR; TCRdb has only the in-frame clones, and not every one. Of 900,000 to 1,200,000 clones listed, approximately 80% are singletons. The germline V gene encodes CDR1 PRHDT and CDR2 FYEKMQ (reference sequence). The CDR3 has 14 residues. Trimming shortened V by 1 base and J by 4 bases, and 7 bases separated the two germline ends. Sequencing was done on a sample of memory CD4+ T cells from PBMCs. Specified subset: CD45RA-negative fraction. The gene calls are TRBV13 and TRBJ2-2; D is unclear. The sequence came from a man between 18 and 29 years old in good health. Some clones in this sample may be carry-over from other donors' samples. The CDR3 DNA follows: TGTGCCAGCAGCTTAGTTACCCTCACCGGGGAGCTGTTTTTT. Translated: CASSLVTLTGELFF.